This T cell receptor beta chain was identified during a study of T cell responses to AZD1222 COVID-19 vaccine. Study conclusions and caveats: Possibly, clonal diversity was underestimated; donors were largely white British and included more females. Vaccine-associated CD4 TCRs ranged over spike, dominating at 160-218 and 743-854.

Only a few counts were recorded for this clone. Its target is not known. The CDR3 is 16 amino acids. V was trimmed by 4 bases and J by 2 bases, leaving 17 bases between them. Germline V gene lookup returns CDR1 SEHNR and CDR2 FQNEAQ (reference sequence). This table comes from immunoSEQ multiplex PCR, and its TCRdb copy is limited to in-frame clones, with some not included. The sample has 50,000 to 65,000 clones, 75% to 95% seen once; the top ten hold 6.3%. Here the sequenced sample was peripheral blood, taken 28 days after the second dose of the MenACWY control vaccine. This TCR came from an adult who received the MenACWY meningococcal vaccine as a control. The chain carries TRBV7-9 and TRBJ2-5; D tentatively fits TRBD1 or TRBD2 (5 bases each). CDR3 in amino acids: CASSSNLLRGQETQYF. In DNA, the CDR3 is TGTGCCAGCAGCTCAAATCTACTGAGGGGACAAGAGACCCAGTACTTC.